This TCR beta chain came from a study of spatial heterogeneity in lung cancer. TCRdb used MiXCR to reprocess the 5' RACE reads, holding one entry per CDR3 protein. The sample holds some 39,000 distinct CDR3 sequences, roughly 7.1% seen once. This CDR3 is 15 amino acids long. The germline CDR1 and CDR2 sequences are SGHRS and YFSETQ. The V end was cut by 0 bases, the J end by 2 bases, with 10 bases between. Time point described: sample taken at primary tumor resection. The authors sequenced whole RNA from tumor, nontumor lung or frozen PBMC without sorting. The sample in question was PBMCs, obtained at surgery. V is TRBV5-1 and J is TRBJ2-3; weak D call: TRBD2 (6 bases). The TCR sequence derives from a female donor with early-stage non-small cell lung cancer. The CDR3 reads CASSLAGLNTDTQYF. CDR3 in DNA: TGCGCCAGCAGCTTGGCGGGACTTAACACAGATACGCAGTATTTT.